This T cell receptor beta chain was profiled in a study of T cell responses to AZD1222 COVID-19 vaccine. Study-level points and caveats: White British people made up most donors, females outnumbered males, and clonal diversity was possibly underestimated. Repertoire samples came only from after the peak T cell response. Compared with day 0, the breadth and depth of the Spike-specific TCR repertoire rose significantly after two doses of AZD1222.

Clones were sequenced by immunoSEQ multiplex PCR, and TCRdb holds only the in-frame ones, with some missing. The table shows tens of thousands of clones, with approximately 88% occurring only once. This clone was detected once. Its antigen is not identified. V was pared by 4 bases and J by 3 bases, with 13 bases between. The CDR3 totals 15 residues. CDR1 and CDR2 (germline): MGHRA, YSYEKL. The sample consisted of peripheral blood, taken on day 0 of MenACWY control vaccination. This receptor was obtained from an adult in good health. This chain links TRBV4-1 with TRBJ1-5, with a weak D call TRBD1 (6 bases). The CDR3 is CASSLSGQPNQPQHF. CDR3 nucleotide sequence: TGCGCCAGCAGCCTTTCCGGACAGCCCAATCAGCCCCAGCATTTT.